A selection of T cell receptor beta chains follows, all from one sample in a study of CD8+CD57+ T cells in acquired aplastic anemia. TCRdb passed the reads through MiXCR, listing each CDR3 protein once. The data hold roughly 58,000 distinct CDR3 sequences, with under 55% observed a single time. Material for sequencing was sorted CD4+, CD8+, or CD8+CD57+ T cells (not recorded which) from PBMCs. All receptors derive from a human donor in good health, serving as a control. Each CDR3 is given with its conserved first and last residue. The D gene is left open where the match is weak. Clone sizes are given selectively: once, few, many, or a class where the clone is expanded.

TRBD2 - TRBJ2-7 TRBV7-2 TGTGCCAGCAGCTTAGGGGAACTAGCGGGTGAGCAGTACTTC CASSLGELAGEQYF
- - TRBJ2-5 TRBV19 TGTGCCAGTAGCCCCCGACCGTACCAAGAGACCCAGTACTTC CASSPRPYQETQYF
TRBD2 - TRBJ2-5 TRBV24-1 TGTGCCACCAGAGCCGGGACTAGCGGGATGGAGACCCAGTACTTC CATRAGTSGMETQYF
- - TRBJ2-7 TRBV20-1 TGCAGTGCCCCGATCCCTCCCTCCTACGAGCAGTACTTC CSAPIPPSYEQYF
TRBD2 many TRBJ2-1 TRBV7-3 TGTGCCAGCAGCTTAAACCGGCTAGCGGGAGTTTTTGGTGATGAGCAGTTCTTC CASSLNRLAGVFGDEQFF
- - TRBJ1-3 TRBV9 TGTGCCAGCAGCAGGGCATTCGCTGGAAACACCATATATTTT CASSRAFAGNTIYF
TRBD1 - TRBJ1-5 TRBV19 TGTGCCAGTAGTTTGCGGGACAGGGCTCAGCATTTT CASSLRDRAQHF
TRBD2 - TRBJ2-1 TRBV24-1 TGTGCCACCAGTGATTCCCTAGCGGGGTCATACAATGAGCAGTTCTTC CATSDSLAGSYNEQFF
TRBD1 many TRBJ1-6 TRBV28 TGTGCCAGCAGCTTACTCGGGACAGGGAATTCACCCCTCCACTTT CASSLLGTGNSPLHF
- - TRBJ1-2 TRBV2 TGTGCCAGCAGTCGTAGTGAGACCTATGGCTACACCTTC CASSRSETYGYTF
- many TRBJ2-2 TRBV9 TGTGCCAGCAACCCTCTCTACGGCCCCGGCGGGGAGCTGTTTTTT CASNPLYGPGGELFF
TRBD2 - TRBJ2-3 TRBV15 TGTGCCACCAGACGGGGGGGCAACACAGATACGCAGTATTTT CATRRGGNTDTQYF
- medium-sized TRBJ2-3 TRBV19 TGTGCCACCGCCTCGACCACAGATACGCAGTATTTT CATASTTDTQYF
- once TRBJ2-5 TRBV20-1 TGCAGTGCTCAAAAAGGAGGGATGAACACCGGGGAGACCCAGTACTTC CSAQKGGMNTGETQYF
- many TRBJ2-2 TRBV27 TGTGCCAGCAGCCAAAATAGCGGAAACACCGGGGAGCTGTTTTTT CASSQNSGNTGELFF
- - TRBJ1-1 TRBV6-6 TGTGCCATTTCGAGCGGCACTGAAGCTTTCTTT CAISSGTEAFF
TRBD2 - TRBJ2-5 TRBV20-1 TGCAGTGCTGGTCGGGCCCTAGCGGGAGGGGTGACCCAGTACTTC CSAGRALAGGVTQYF
TRBD1 - TRBJ2-5 TRBV7-9 TGTGCCAGCAGCCGGACAGGGGACCAAGAGACCCAGTACTTC CASSRTGDQETQYF
- - TRBJ1-2 TRBV6-4 TGTGCCACGCAGGGCTACACCTTC CATQGYTF
TRBD2 - TRBJ2-3 TRBV7-6 TGTGCCAGCAGCCCTAGCGGGGGGAAATTGAATACGCAGTATTTT CASSPSGGKLNTQYF
TRBD1 many TRBJ1-2 TRBV6-1 TGTGCCAGCAGCCCCCCCCGGGACAGGGGCCACTATGGCTACACCTTC CASSPPRDRGHYGYTF
- many TRBJ2-7 TRBV20-1 TGCAGTGCTAGTGTCCGGGGGTGGAACCCCCCTTACGAGCAGTACTTC CSASVRGWNPPYEQYF
- - TRBJ1-6 TRBV10-3 TGTGCCATCGGAGCGGGGGGGAATTCACCCCTCCACTTT CAIGAGGNSPLHF
TRBD1 - TRBJ2-1 TRBV5-1 TGCGCCAGCAGCGCCGGGACAGGGCAGCTTAATGAGCAGTTCTTC CASSAGTGQLNEQFF
TRBD1 - TRBJ1-1 TRBV7-3 TGTGCCAGCACCCATACCCCTGGGACAGGGGTGAACACTGAAGCTTTCTTT CASTHTPGTGVNTEAFF
- - TRBJ2-7 TRBV7-7 TGTGCCAGCAGCTTGCCCGACAGTCCTTCCTACGAGCAGTACTTC CASSLPDSPSYEQYF
- - TRBJ2-7 TRBV10-2 TGTGCCATCAGTGAGTCTTCGCGGGGGCCGTCCTACGAGCAGTACTTC CAISESSRGPSYEQYF
TRBD2 many TRBJ2-1 TRBV2 TGTGCCAGCAGTGAAGCGCGGGCGGGAGTGGTTAGGAATGAGCAGTTCTTC CASSEARAGVVRNEQFF
- medium-sized TRBJ2-3 TRBV19 TGTGCCAGTAAATGGGCCAGCGAATCCACAGATACGCAGTATTTT CASKWASESTDTQYF
TRBD1 - TRBJ1-6 TRBV5-1 TGCGCCAGCAGCAGGGACAGGGGTAGCCCCCTCCACTTT CASSRDRGSPLHF
TRBD1 - TRBJ2-7 TRBV19 TGTGCCAGTATGGGCGGGACAGGGGACTACGAGCAGTACTTC CASMGGTGDYEQYF
TRBD1 - TRBJ2-7 TRBV2 TGTGCCAGCAGTGAAAACGGTGTAGGGGGCGACGAGCAGTACTTC CASSENGVGGDEQYF
- - TRBJ2-7 TRBV9 TGTGCCAGCAGCATCCGCGGCGGCTTCTCCTACGAGCAGTACTTC CASSIRGGFSYEQYF
TRBD2 - TRBJ2-5 TRBV15 TGTGCCACCAGCAAGTGGGAAGCGGGGGGCGGGGAGACCCAGTACTTC CATSKWEAGGGETQYF